One and the same sample provided the 25 T cell receptor beta chains below, sequenced in a study of identical twins. TCRdb processed the 5' RACE reads anew with MiXCR; each CDR3 protein has one entry. The table shows 700,000 to 950,000 distinct CDR3 sequences, with over 9% occurring only once. This sample also belongs to another study, concerning yellow fever vaccine responses in identical twins.

Material for sequencing was PBMCs. Receptors were obtained from a woman between 18 and 29 years old in good health.

This clonotype was observed many times. The CDR3, as DNA: TGTGCCAGCAACCCCCTCAACACTGAAGCTTTCTTT. Its protein product is CASNPLNTEAFF. V is TRBV9 and J is TRBJ1-1; D gene uncertain. Germline CDR1 and CDR2: SGDLS and YYNGEE. V was shortened by 6 bases and J by 2 bases, with 8 bases between the two germline ends. The CDR3 spans 12 residues. Based on the CDR3 plus reference TRBV9 and TRBJ1-1, the full variable domain is DSGVTQTPKHLITATGQRVTLRCSPRSGDLSVYWYQQSLDQGLQFLIQYYNGEERAKGNILERFSAQQFPDLHSELNLSSLELGDSALYFCASNPLNTEAFFGQGTRLTVV.

This clonotype was detected only a few times. This rearrangement joins TRBV7-9 to TRBJ2-2, with D possibly TRBD1 on 5 matching bases. The V gene lost 0 bases and the J gene lost 0 bases, with 8 bases spanning the gap. Germline V gene data show CDR1 as SEHNR and CDR2 as FQNEAQ (reference sequence). CDR3 length: 16 residues. CDR3 in amino acids: CASSLARTPNTGELFF. The CDR3 DNA reads as TGTGCCAGCAGCTTAGCTAGGACACCGAACACCGGGGAGCTGTTTTTT.

This clonotype came up many times. The chain is built from TRBV3-1 and TRBJ1-2, with TRBD1 as a possible D gene (5 bases). CDR3 length: 14 amino acids. Trimming pared 0 bases from V and 8 bases from J, leaving 13 bases between. Germline assignment: CDR1 LGHDT and CDR2 YNNKEL (reference sequence). This CDR3 reads CASSQDQGPGGYTF. The CDR3, as DNA: TGTGCCAGCAGCCAAGATCAGGGACCGGGCGGCTACACCTTC.

The V gene is TRBV12-3 or TRBV12-4, the J gene TRBJ2-1; 14 positions match TRBD2. There are 15 residues in the CDR3. V lost 4 bases, J lost 7 bases, and 3 bases stayed unmatched. CDR3 amino acids: CASSWTSGGINEQFF. The CDR3 DNA is TGTGCCAGCAGTTGGACTAGCGGGGGGATTAATGAGCAGTTCTTC.

The chain joins TRBV6-4 to TRBJ1-1; tentative D call: TRBD1 (5 bases). This CDR3 has 12 residues. Germline lookup yields CDR1 MRHNA and CDR2 SNTAGT. With 9 bases removed from V and 1 base from J, the gap between germline ends came to 9 bases. The CDR3, as DNA: TGTGCCAGGAGACAGAAGAACACTGAAGCTTTCTTT. Its protein is CARRQKNTEAFF.

This clonotype was observed at least ten times. This chain joins TRBV12-3 or TRBV12-4 and TRBJ2-1, with TRBD2 as a possible D gene (6 bases). The length of the CDR3 is 12 residues. Trimming cost V 6 bases and J 9 bases, with 12 bases left between them. DNA of the CDR3: TGTGCCAGCAGAGGAGGGTGGGGTGAGCAGTTCTTC. Translated: CASRGGWGEQFF.

This clonotype has a count of ten or more. The chain couples TRBV12-3 or TRBV12-4 to TRBJ2-1, with TRBD1 matching over 7 bases. CDR3 length equals 16 residues. J was trimmed by 0 bases and V by 2 bases; bases with no gene match: 4. CDR3 bases: TGTGCCAGCAGTTTATTGTCAGGGGGCTCCTACAATGAGCAGTTCTTC. It codes for CASSLLSGGSYNEQFF.

Here the CDR3 DNA reads TGTGCCAGCAGCCCAACCGGACAGGGTAGAGAGACCCAGTACTTC. Residues: CASSPTGQGRETQYF. The chain links TRBV12-3 or TRBV12-4 to TRBJ2-5, with TRBD1 matching 8 bases. V gave up 6 bases and J gave up 4 bases; unmatched junction bases: 10. CDR3 length equals 15 residues.

This clonotype occurred a few times. The chain has TRBV20-1 and TRBJ2-5; D not resolved. The CDR3 totals 12 residues. Germline V gene sequence: CDR1 DFQATT, CDR2 SNEGSKA (reference sequence). The V end lost 6 bases, the J end lost 1 base, and 9 bases lay between the germline ends. In DNA, the CDR3 is TGCAGTGCCCCGAGGACCCAAGAGACCCAGTACTTC. Encoded protein: CSAPRTQETQYF.

The rearrangement links TRBV24-1 to TRBJ2-7; 14 nucleotides match TRBD2. J lost 4 bases, V lost 3 bases, and 4 bases had no gene match. The germline gives CDR1 KGHDR, CDR2 SFDVKD. This CDR3 has 16 residues. The CDR3 loop is CATSDAGTSGSYEQYF. For the CDR3, the DNA is TGTGCCACCAGTGATGCCGGGACTAGCGGGAGTTACGAGCAGTACTTC.

In this sample, this clonotype turned up a few times. V and J are TRBV6-5 and TRBJ2-5; 7 nucleotides match TRBD1. V lost 4 bases, J lost 6 bases, and 8 bases stayed unmatched. This CDR3 spans 14 amino acids. CDR1 is MNHEY, CDR2 SVGAGI, per germline. The DNA of the CDR3 is TGTGCCAGCAGTTCCCCGACAGGGCTAAAGACCCAGTACTTC. Amino acid sequence: CASSSPTGLKTQYF.

This clonotype turned up a few times. V and J are TRBV19 and TRBJ2-1; D unresolved. CDR3 size: 14 residues. V gave up 1 base and J gave up 2 bases, with 6 bases separating them. Germline V gene lookup returns CDR1 LNHDA and CDR2 SQIVND (reference sequence). The CDR3 here is CASSIAGAYNEQFF. DNA of the CDR3: TGTGCCAGTAGTATAGCGGGTGCCTACAATGAGCAGTTCTTC.

This clonotype was observed many times. CDR3 sequence reads: CASSLGSTPTDTQYF. The CDR3 nucleotides read TGTGCCAGCAGCTTAGGCTCGACGCCCACAGATACGCAGTATTTT. This chain uses TRBV7-3 with TRBJ2-3; D is unresolved. Germline CDR1 reads SGHTA; CDR2 reads FQGTGA. Trimming took 2 bases from V and 2 from J, leaving 11 bases between them. The CDR3 is 15 amino acids. The variable domain in full, completed from reference TRBV7-3 and TRBJ2-3, reads GAGVSQTPSNKVTEKGKYVELRCDPISGHTALYWYRQSLGQGPEFLIYFQGTGAADDSGLPNDRFFAVRPEGSVSTLKIQRTERGDSAVYLCASSLGSTPTDTQYFGPGTRLTVL.

The chain joins TRBV7-6 to TRBJ2-5; D unclear. Germline CDR1 and CDR2: SGHVS and FNYEAQ. The V end lost 5 bases, the J end lost 3 bases, and 10 bases lay between the germline ends. The CDR3 spans 13 residues. The chain's CDR3 is CASSMATEETQYF. The CDR3 DNA sequence: TGTGCCAGCAGCATGGCTACCGAAGAGACCCAGTACTTC. The entire variable domain, with the rest obtained from reference TRBV7-6 and TRBJ2-5, is as follows: GAGVSQSPRYKVTKRGQDVALRCDPISGHVSLYWYRQALGQGPEFLTYFNYEAQQDKSGLPNDRFSAERPEGSISTLTIQRTEQRDSAMYRCASSMATEETQYFGPGTRLLVL.

This clonotype was detected ten times or more. The rearrangement uses TRBV12-3 or TRBV12-4 and TRBJ1-2; no firm D call. The V and J ends lost 7 bases and 2 bases respectively, with 20 bases between them. The CDR3 sequence is 16 residues long. The CDR3 sequence: CASTTRRGGLNYGYTF. The CDR3 DNA reads TGTGCCAGCACCACCCGCCGAGGTGGACTGAACTATGGCTACACCTTC.

This clonotype appeared a few times. CDR3 in DNA: TGTGCCACCAGTGCTACCGGGACCGCCGTGGAGCTGTTTTTT. This encodes CATSATGTAVELFF. The V and J genes are TRBV24-1 and TRBJ2-2; D could derive from TRBD1 or TRBD2 (5 bases each). The CDR3 length is 14 residues. In germline, CDR1 is KGHDR, CDR2 SFDVKD. V shed 5 bases and J shed 10 bases, with 16 bases lying between them.

The chain recombines TRBV7-9 with TRBJ2-1; a weak D match, TRBD2 (7 bases). CDR1 and CDR2 (germline): SEHNR, FQNEAQ (reference sequence). This CDR3 has 15 amino acids. V was clipped by 5 bases and J by 2 bases, with 13 bases between them. The CDR3 region has the DNA TGTGCCAGCAGCCCCTTGGGGGGGCCCTACAATGAGCAGTTCTTC. It translates to CASSPLGGPYNEQFF.

V gene TRBV4-1 combines with J gene TRBJ2-4; 8 bases fit TRBD2. The CDR3 extends over 19 amino acids. The ends lost 0 bases at V and 0 bases at J; junction bases unmatched: 10. Germline CDR1 reads MGHRA; CDR2 reads YSYEKL. CDR3 protein: CASSQDSTSGLLAKNIQYF. Written as DNA, the CDR3 is TGCGCCAGCAGCCAAGATTCTACTAGCGGTCTGCTAGCCAAAAACATTCAGTACTTC.

Worth noting for this clonotype: At one end, the junction sequence differs from germline, possibly due to a read error. The rearrangement links TRBV6-4 to TRBJ1-6; 7 positions agree with TRBD1. The CDR3 has 16 amino acids. Germline V gene lookup returns CDR1 MRHNA and CDR2 SNTAGT. CDR3 amino acids: CAISEGAGSYNSPLHF. The CDR3 bases are TGTGCCATCAGTGAGGGGGCAGGCTCCTATAATTCACCCCTCCACTTT.

The chain carries TRBV28 and TRBJ2-1; possibly TRBD2 for D (6 bases). The V end was cut by 6 bases, the J end by 3 bases, with 12 bases between. Germline CDR1 and CDR2: MDHEN and SYDVKM. This CDR3 spans 14 amino acids. CDR3 in DNA: TGTGCCAGCAGCTCTTCCGGGAGCTACAATGAGCAGTTCTTC. Its protein is CASSSSGSYNEQFF.

This clonotype was seen a few times. V is TRBV20-1 and J is TRBJ2-3, with D hard to call. The CDR3 has 14 amino acids. Germline lookup yields CDR1 DFQATT and CDR2 SNEGSKA (reference sequence). Trimming shortened V by 0 bases and J by 3 bases, and 10 bases separated the two germline ends. The CDR3 loop is CSARDVGRTDTQYF. The CDR3 nucleotides read TGCAGTGCTAGAGATGTGGGTAGAACAGATACGCAGTATTTT.

This rearrangement joins TRBV5-1 to TRBJ2-2, with D possibly TRBD1 on 5 matching bases. This CDR3 is built from 16 residues. Germline CDR1 SGHRS, CDR2 YFSETQ. Trimming removed 2 bases from V and 1 base from J, with 12 bases in between. CDR3 sequence (DNA): TGCGCCAGCAGCTTTCTGCCAGGGAAGAACACCGGGGAGCTGTTTTTT. This sequence encodes CASSFLPGKNTGELFF.

This clonotype was counted once. The J gene is TRBJ2-7, the V gene TRBV20-1; 7 nucleotides line up with TRBD2. Unmatched junction bases numbered 6, after V lost 4 bases and J lost 3 bases. This CDR3 region has 13 residues. The germline CDR1 and CDR2 sequences are DFQATT and SNEGSKA (reference sequence). CDR3 sequence reads: CSANGQRGYEQYV. The CDR3 DNA reads TGCAGTGCTAACGGCCAGCGGGGCTACGAGCAGTACGTC.

This clonotype was detected only a few times. This rearrangement joins TRBV12-3 or TRBV12-4 to TRBJ1-4; TRBD1 aligns across 8 bases. The CDR3 runs to 16 residues. The V and J ends lost 8 bases and 10 bases, in that order; junction bases with no gene match: 18. CDR3 protein: CASGTGRQGLLGKLFF. The CDR3 DNA follows: TGTGCCAGCGGTACCGGCCGACAGGGGTTATTGGGAAAACTGTTTTTT.

The V gene is TRBV2, the J gene TRBJ2-5, with a tentative D call TRBD1 (6 bases). Germline V gene lookup returns CDR1 SNHLY and CDR2 FYNNEI. Trimming stripped 4 bases from V and 7 bases from J, with 7 bases between. The CDR3 is 11 amino acids. The CDR3 sequence is CASSADRTQYF. CDR3 DNA sequence: TGTGCCAGCAGTGCGGACAGGACCCAGTACTTC.